This T cell receptor (beta chain) emerged from a study of T-cell reconstitution after alpha-beta-depleted transplantation in children. This clonotype was counted ten times or more. Germline-derived CDR1 and CDR2 are DFQATT and SNEGSKA (reference sequence). The ends were cut back, 4 bases at V and 3 bases at J, with 15 bases in the middle. The CDR3 has 14 amino acids. Unique molecular identifiers tagged the TCRbeta library. A single record per CDR3 protein comes from TCRdb applying MiXCR to the PCR reads. Among about 190,000 distinct CDR3 sequences listed, around 6.8% were seen once. Source: PBMCs from the stem cell graft donor, taken from the stem cell graft. The J gene is TRBJ1-1, the V gene TRBV20-1; perhaps TRBD1 as D (6 bases). The receptor was derived from a human donor who donated a stem cell graft to a child with Wiskott-Aldrich syndrome. The chain's CDR3 is CSATSQGWHTEAFF. The CDR3 DNA follows: TGCAGTGCTACCTCACAGGGTTGGCACACTGAAGCTTTCTTT.